This T cell receptor beta chain was sequenced during a study of blood T cell repertoires in COVID-19. Study-wide context: Specimens from acute and convalescent COVID-19 originated in the United States, Italy and Spain. Sources were T cells, B-cell-depleted T cells, or PBMCs; the material itself was cDNA or gDNA.

CDR3 length: 14 residues. Germline CDR1 SEHNR, CDR2 FQNEAQ (reference sequence). The V and J ends lost 2 bases and 9 bases respectively, with 16 bases between them. In the source study's methods: Reference gene primer amplification yielded estimated nucleated cell counts. The assay was immunoSEQ multiplex PCR, and TCRdb's table has in-frame clones only and misses some. That table is the source of V, J and clone size, and D and trimming were worked out from the DNA. The sample lists more than 200,000 clones; nearly 90% were seen once. Specimen: peripheral blood. This TCR came from a human donor in a cohort sampled during active COVID-19. The chain couples TRBV7-9 to TRBJ1-1, with a weak D call TRBD1 (5 bases). CDR3 bases: TGTGCCAGCAGCTTATCGCAGGGAAGTGGAAAAGCTTTCTTT. Its protein product is CASSLSQGSGKAFF.